This is a list of T cell receptor beta chains from one sample in a study of technical replicates of blood from several donors. Assay: immunoSEQ multiplex PCR; the TCRdb copy retains only in-frame clones and omits some. In the table there are under 65,000 clones, 90% to 96% of which are singletons. Material for sequencing was T cells isolated from PBMCs. The receptor set was obtained from a human donor in good health. Each CDR3 is given with its conserved first and last residue. D genes are given only for firm matches. Only some rows state a clone size, as once, few, many or a class for expanded clones.

d_call | clone_size | j_call | v_call | cdr3_aa | cdr3_nt
TRBD1 | . | TRBJ2-1 | TRBV19 | CASSARTGQNRPYNEQFF | TGTGCCAGTAGTGCAAGGACAGGTCAAAACCGACCCTACAATGAGCAGTTCTTC
. | . | TRBJ1-1 | TRBV27 | CASRNRDSMNTEAFF | TGTGCCAGTAGAAACAGGGATTCCATGAACACTGAAGCTTTCTTT
TRBD1 | . | TRBJ1-2 | TRBV10-2 | CASSRGQGSYGYTF | TGCGCCAGCAGCCGAGGACAGGGATCCTATGGCTACACCTTC
TRBD1 | . | TRBJ1-2 | TRBV28 | CASSPFDRGYGYTF | TGTGCCAGCAGTCCCTTCGACAGGGGCTATGGCTACACCTTC
. | . | TRBJ2-5 | TRBV4-3 | CASSQNPGTLQETQYF | TGCGCCAGCAGCCAAAATCCCGGGACACTTCAAGAGACCCAGTACTTC
TRBD1 | . | TRBJ1-2 | TRBV11-3 | CASSAGTGQGHYGYTF | TGTGCCAGCAGCGCGGGAACGGGACAGGGGCACTATGGCTACACCTTC
. | . | TRBJ2-7 | TRBV6-1 | CASSEVLPAYEQYF | TGTGCCAGCAGTGAAGTTCTCCCTGCCTACGAGCAGTACTTC
. | once | TRBJ2-5 | TRBV6-4 | CASSVSRVGETQYF | TGTGCCAGCAGTGTGTCCAGGGTCGGAGAGACCCAGTACTTC
TRBD1 | few | TRBJ2-1 | TRBV4-1 | CASSPTGQGLSYNEQFF | TGCGCCAGCAGCCCGACAGGACAGGGCCTATCCTACAATGAGCAGTTCTTC
TRBD1 | . | TRBJ1-2 | TRBV2 | CASSSEGAIYGYTF | TGTGCCAGCAGCTCGGAGGGGGCTATATATGGCTACACCTTC
. | . | TRBJ1-4 | TRBV7-9 | CASSLDRKELFF | TGTGCCAGCAGCTTAGACAGGAAGGAACTGTTTTTT
. | . | TRBJ1-5 | TRBV7-2 | CASSLRYSPYSNQPQHF | TGTGCCAGCAGCTTAAGGTACAGCCCCTATAGCAATCAGCCCCAGCATTTT
TRBD2 | . | TRBJ2-1 | TRBV25-1 | CASSEPRLAGGEQFF | TGTGCCAGCAGTGAACCCCGACTAGCGGGAGGTGAGCAGTTCTTC
. | . | TRBJ2-2 | TRBV27 | CASSLWQGLNTGELFF | TGTGCCAGCAGTTTATGGCAGGGGTTGAACACCGGGGAGCTGTTTTTT
. | once | TRBJ2-7 | TRBV9 | CASSVGSTGGAYEQYF | TGTGCCAGCAGCGTAGGCTCTACAGGGGGGGCCTACGAGCAGTACTTC
. | . | TRBJ1-4 | TRBV12-5 | CASDPEGINEKLFF | TGTGCTAGTGACCCCGAGGGTATTAATGAAAAACTGTTTTTT
. | . | TRBJ2-7 | TRBV6-1 | CASSPGTPSYEQYF | TGTGCCAGCAGTCCCGGGACACCTAGTTACGAGCAGTACTTC
. | . | TRBJ2-7 | TRBV5-4 | CASSPRLGVKQYF | TGTGCCAGCAGCCCGAGACTAGGGGTTAAGCAGTACTTC
TRBD2 | . | TRBJ2-7 | TRBV29-1 | CSFRLAGGPSSYEQYF | TGCAGCTTTAGACTAGCGGGAGGCCCCAGCTCCTACGAGCAGTACTTC
TRBD2 | once | TRBJ2-1 | TRBV9 | CASSVDGTSANNEQFF | TGTGCCAGCAGCGTAGACGGGACTAGCGCGAACAATGAGCAGTTCTTC
. | . | TRBJ2-1 | TRBV9 | CASSVTSGYEQFF | TGTGCCAGCAGCGTAACTAGTGGGTATGAGCAGTTCTTC
. | once | TRBJ1-1 | TRBV19 | CASTLGGYGEAFF | TGTGCCAGCACACTGGGGGGGTATGGTGAAGCTTTCTTT
. | . | TRBJ1-1 | TRBV5-5 | CASSRRVETEAFF | TGTGCCAGCAGCCGCCGGGTGGAGACTGAAGCTTTCTTT
. | . | TRBJ2-7 | TRBV7-6 | CASSLASGDKQYF | TGTGCCAGCAGCTTAGCGTCCGGGGATAAGCAGTACTTC
TRBD2 | . | TRBJ2-3 | TRBV6-1 | CASRGLAGAADTQYF | TGTGCCAGCAGGGGATTAGCGGGAGCAGCAGATACGCAGTATTTT
TRBD2 | . | TRBJ2-7 | TRBV11-2 | CASSFRGTSEHEQYF | TGTGCCAGCAGCTTTCGAGGGACTAGCGAACACGAGCAGTACTTC
. | . | TRBJ2-2 | TRBV11-3 | CASSPRWGDTGELFF | TGTGCCAGCAGCCCCAGGTGGGGAGACACCGGGGAGCTGTTTTTT
. | . | TRBJ1-1 | TRBV6-5 | CASRPLRGEAFF | TGTGCCAGCAGACCACTCAGGGGTGAAGCTTTCTTT
TRBD1 | . | TRBJ2-7 | TRBV7-9 | CASSGQRRGLHEQYF | TGTGCCAGCAGCGGACAACGCAGGGGGTTGCACGAGCAGTACTTC
. | . | TRBJ1-2 | TRBV6-5 | CAREAGDYGYTF | TGTGCCAGGGAGGCGGGGGACTATGGCTACACCTTC
. | . | TRBJ1-2 | TRBV30 | CAWTLGGGYGYTF | TGTGCCTGGACTCTCGGGGGGGGCTATGGCTACACCTTC
TRBD2 | . | TRBJ2-1 | TRBV29-1 | CSPAGGSYNEQFF | TGCAGCCCGGCGGGAGGATCCTACAATGAGCAGTTCTTC
. | . | TRBJ2-1 | TRBV11-2 | CASSPGYNEQFF | TGTGCCAGCAGCCCGGGCTACAATGAGCAGTTCTTC
TRBD1 | . | TRBJ2-7 | TRBV7-3 | CASSLETGAYEQYF | TGTGCCAGCAGCTTAGAAACAGGGGCCTACGAGCAGTACTTC
. | . | TRBJ2-2 | TRBV11-2 | CASSPHTGELFF | TGTGCCAGCAGCCCTCACACCGGGGAGCTGTTTTTT
. | . | TRBJ2-3 | TRBV9 | CASDRGGDTQYF | TGTGCCAGTGATCGAGGAGGGGATACGCAGTATTTT
TRBD2 | . | TRBJ2-7 | TRBV7-9 | CASSFSGRYEQYF | TGTGCCAGCAGCTTTAGCGGGAGGTACGAGCAGTACTTC
. | . | TRBJ1-1 | TRBV4-2 | CASSHRTPDTEAFF | TGTGCCAGCAGCCACAGGACACCTGACACTGAAGCTTTCTTT
. | once | TRBJ1-1 | TRBV28 | CASSFTGRITEAFF | TGTGCCAGCAGTTTCACAGGACGGATCACTGAAGCTTTCTTT
. | . | TRBJ2-3 | TRBV6-5 | CASSDSHTQYF | TGTGCCAGCAGCGACTCACATACGCAGTATTTT
. | . | TRBJ2-1 | TRBV4-2 | CASSQVIGNEQFF | TGTGCCAGCAGCCAAGTGATCGGCAATGAGCAGTTCTTC
. | . | TRBJ2-1 | TRBV6-1 | CASIGYYFSYNEQFF | TGTGCCAGCATCGGATACTACTTTTCCTACAATGAGCAGTTCTTC
TRBD1 | once | TRBJ1-5 | TRBV10-3 | CAISGATGGGQPQHF | TGTGCCATCAGTGGGGCGACAGGGGGCGGCCAGCCCCAGCATTTT
. | . | TRBJ1-1 | TRBV14 | CASSPTRVWGAFF | TGTGCCAGCAGCCCGACCAGGGTTTGGGGAGCTTTCTTT
TRBD1 | . | TRBJ1-1 | TRBV15 | CATSRVRQGVSEAFF | TGTGCCACCAGCAGAGTAAGACAGGGGGTATCAGAAGCTTTCTTT
TRBD1 | once | TRBJ2-1 | TRBV6-6 | CASSYWDRVDNEQFF | TGTGCCAGCAGTTACTGGGACAGGGTAGACAATGAGCAGTTCTTC